One sample yielded the 18 T cell receptor beta chains listed below, sequenced in a study of molecular identifiers for immune sequencing clone quantification (dated by TCRdb to 2016 to 2018). Library creation used PCR. The sequencing machine was a NextSeq 500. The public reads were reprocessed in TCRdb via fastp at Q25 and MiXCR, keeping in-frame beta chains. Rows matching on CDR3 protein sequence are summarized as one entry with the most common DNA and genes. Present in this sample are about 510,000 distinct CDR3 sequences, less than 30% of which were seen just once. The ten largest clones add up to around 0.79% of the sample. The sequencing input was naive CD8+ T cells from blood, with Jurkat cell RNA spiked in. Per the publication, the cell subset or site label means: FACS-sorted CD8+CD4-CCR7+CD45RA+ naive T cells. These receptor sequences come from a human donor in good health. Some libraries in this study had Jurkat cell RNA spiked in.

The chain has TRBV20-1 and TRBJ2-7; D unclear. Germline V gene data show CDR1 as DFQATT and CDR2 as SNEGSKA (reference sequence). This CDR3 has 12 amino acids. Trimming removed 3 bases from V and 3 bases from J, with 9 bases in between. CDR3 sequence reads: CSAREVGYEQYF. The CDR3 region has the DNA TGCAGTGCTAGGGAAGTAGGCTACGAGCAGTACTTC.

The gene calls are TRBV7-6 and TRBJ2-7; D may be TRBD1 or TRBD2 (5 bases each). Germline V lookup: CDR1 SGHVS, CDR2 FNYEAQ. The CDR3 spans 14 residues. The V end was cut by 4 bases, the J end by 4 bases, with 14 bases between. The CDR3 loop reads CASSSGTRPYEQYF. The DNA for the CDR3 is TGTGCCAGCAGCTCCGGGACCCGCCCGTACGAGCAGTACTTC.

This clonotype was observed a handful of times. The chain is built from TRBV14 and TRBJ2-7, with 9 positions matching TRBD2. Germline CDR1 reads SGHDN; CDR2 reads FVKESK. Trimming at V came to 5 bases and at J to 3 bases, leaving 5 bases not matched to a gene. The CDR3 has 14 residues. The CDR3 loop is CASSAGGFRYEQYF. CDR3 DNA sequence: TGTGCCAGCAGCGCGGGGGGGTTCCGCTACGAGCAGTACTTC. The variable domain in full, completed from reference TRBV14 and TRBJ2-7, reads EAGVTQFPSHSVIEKGQTVTLRCDPISGHDNLYWYRRVMGKEIKFLLHFVKESKQDESGMPNNRFLAERTGGTYSTLKVQPAELEDSGVYFCASSAGGFRYEQYFGPGTRLTVT.

This clonotype appeared many times. The V gene is TRBV12-3 or TRBV12-4, the J gene TRBJ2-6, with 8 bases matching TRBD1. There are 18 residues in the CDR3. Germline trimming cut 6 bases from V and 2 bases from J; bases unmatched to any gene: 12. DNA for the CDR3: TGTGCCAGCAGACGTGTGGGACAGGCGGTCCCTGGGGCCAACGTCCTGACTTTC. Translating gives CASRRVGQAVPGANVLTF.

This clonotype was detected once. This sequence may be a read error, since a much larger clone differs from it by one base. V is TRBV15 and J is TRBJ2-2; the D gene could be TRBD1 or TRBD2 (6 bases each). Per germline, CDR1 LNHNV and CDR2 YYDKDF (reference sequence). Trimming removed 1 base at V and 11 bases at J, with 11 bases between. This CDR3 is 13 amino acids long. CDR3 DNA: TGTGCCACCAGCAGAGGGGGGGCGGCTGAGCTGTTTTTT. Its protein is CATSRGGAAELFF.

This clonotype was seen a handful of times. The chain recombines TRBV19 with TRBJ2-1; tentative D call: TRBD1 (6 bases). Per germline, CDR1 LNHDA and CDR2 SQIVND (reference sequence). The V end was cut by 5 bases, the J end by 8 bases, with 22 bases between. This CDR3 has 16 amino acids. The chain's CDR3 is CASSDPGERPFYEQFF. CDR3 DNA sequence: TGTGCCAGTAGTGATCCAGGGGAACGACCCTTCTATGAGCAGTTCTTC.

On this clonotype itself: Just one base apart from a much larger clone, this may be a read error. The chain uses TRBV6-5 and TRBJ2-7; 7 nucleotides agree with TRBD1. The germline V gene encodes CDR1 MNHEY and CDR2 SVGAGI. CDR3 length: 13 amino acids. V lost 8 bases to trimming and J lost 5 bases; unmatched junction nucleotides: 9. For the CDR3, the DNA is TGTGCCAGCGCTCCGGGACAGACGCACGAGCAGTACTTC. This encodes CASAPGQTHEQYF.

About this clonotype: A read error is possible here, since a much larger clone lies one base away. V is TRBV5-1 and J is TRBJ2-3; D might be TRBD2 (7 bases). Per germline, CDR1 SGHRS and CDR2 YFSETQ. The CDR3 is 15 residues long. CDR3 sequence: CASSPGWGGTDTQCF. CDR3 sequence (DNA): TGCGCCAGCAGCCCCGGCTGGGGGGGCACAGATACGCAGTGTTTT. Together with reference TRBV5-1 and TRBJ2-3, the CDR3 gives the full variable domain: KAGVTQTPRYLIKTRGQQVTLSCSPISGHRSVSWYQQTPGQGLQFLFEYFSETQRNKGNFPGRFSGRQFSNSRSEMNVSTLELGDSALYLCASSPGWGGTDTQCFGPGTRLTVL.

The chain recombines TRBV19 with TRBJ2-7; D remains ambiguous. Germline CDR1 reads LNHDA; CDR2 reads SQIVND (reference sequence). This CDR3 region has 15 residues. V lost 3 bases to trimming and J lost 1 base, with 13 bases between them. The CDR3 sequence: CASSMGRQPSYEQYF. CDR3 nucleotides: TGTGCCAGTAGTATGGGTAGGCAGCCTTCCTACGAGCAGTACTTC.

The genes are TRBV7-9 and TRBJ1-1, with 12 bases fitting TRBD1. Germline lookup yields CDR1 SEHNR and CDR2 FQNEAQ (reference sequence). This CDR3 is 17 amino acids long. After removal of 8 bases from V and 10 bases from J, the junction contained 20 bases not matched to a gene. CDR3 DNA: TGTGCCAGCTTTGGGACAGGGGGCACAGGCGCAGGGCACGGAGCTTTCTTT. Residues: CASFGTGGTGAGHGAFF.

This clonotype has a count of ten or more. The chain uses TRBV7-6 and TRBJ2-3; the D is unclear. The germline CDR1 and CDR2 sequences are SGHVS and FNYEAQ. V dropped 0 bases and J dropped 3 bases, with 19 bases sitting between them. The CDR3 consists of 18 residues. The CDR3 is CASSLAHSYGPSTDTQYF. The CDR3 DNA is TGTGCCAGCAGCTTAGCGCATTCGTACGGCCCTTCAACAGATACGCAGTATTTT.

Regarding this clonotype: This may arise from a read error, as a much more abundant clone is one base away. The chain employs TRBV7-8 and TRBJ2-6; perhaps TRBD2 as D (5 bases). V was clipped by 2 bases and J by 5 bases, with 16 bases between them. The CDR3 length is 17 residues. Germline V gene sequence: CDR1 SGHVS, CDR2 FQNEAQ. The CDR3 region has the DNA TGTGCCAGCAGCTTACGCAGACCGGGGTACTGGGCCAACGTCCTGACTTTC. It encodes CASSLRRPGYWANVLTF. The entire variable domain, with the rest obtained from reference TRBV7-8 and TRBJ2-6, is as follows: GAGVSQSPRYKVAKRGQDVALRCDPISGHVSLFWYQQALGQGPEFLTYFQNEAQLDKSGLPSDRFFAERPEGSVSTLKIQRTQQEDSAVYLCASSLRRPGYWANVLTFGAGSRLTVL.

In DNA form, the CDR3 reads TGCGCCAGCAGCCAAGACCGACTAGCGGGAGAAGATACGCAGTATTTT. Amino acid sequence: CASSQDRLAGEDTQYF. The chain links TRBV4-3 to TRBJ2-3; TRBD2 agrees at 12 bases. CDR3 length: 16 residues. Germline trimming cut 0 bases from V and 5 bases from J; bases unmatched to any gene: 3. CDR1 is LGHNA, CDR2 YSLEER, per germline.

This clonotype has just a few counts. Germline is not matched at one junction end, which may reflect a read error. This chain joins TRBV5-3 and TRBJ1-1; TRBD1 might be the D (6 bases). TRBV5-3 is sorted into the ORF group, with uncertain function. The CDR3 length is 14 residues. The CDR3 bases are TGTGCCAGCAGCTTCCAGGGGTTGCGGGCTGAAGCTTTCTTT. It codes for CASSFQGLRAEAFF.

The sample holds many counts of this clonotype. This sequence joins TRBV6-6 and TRBJ2-7, with 10 bases fitting TRBD2. The CDR3 is made up of 17 amino acids. V shed 4 bases and J 4 bases; nucleotides not matched to a gene: 13. Germline assignment: CDR1 MNHNY and CDR2 SVGAGI (reference sequence). The DNA of the CDR3 is TGTGCCAGCAGTTTATTAAGCGGGAGGGCTTCGGAGTACGAGCAGTACTTC. This encodes CASSLLSGRASEYEQYF.

The table lists this clonotype with a few counts. A much larger clone differs by one base, so this may be a read error. The chain combines TRBV12-3 or TRBV12-4 with TRBJ1-1, with D tentatively TRBD1 (6 bases). This CDR3 has 14 amino acids. Trimming stripped 2 bases from V and 10 bases from J, with 17 bases between. The CDR3 reads CASSLFRQAGRAFF. In DNA, the CDR3 is TGTGCCAGCAGTTTATTTAGACAGGCCGGTCGAGCTTTCTTT.

V gene TRBV11-2 combines with J gene TRBJ1-4; D is unresolved. V was clipped by 5 bases and J by 0 bases, with 10 bases between them. Germline-derived CDR1 and CDR2 are SGHAT and FQNNGV. CDR3 length equals 15 residues. The CDR3 here is CASSEQRSTNEKLFF. The CDR3 DNA sequence: TGTGCCAGCAGCGAACAGCGCTCAACTAATGAAAAACTGTTTTTT.

Written as DNA, the CDR3 is TGTGCCAGCAGCTTTTGGACTGGAGGAGAAACCCAGTACTTC. Its translation: CASSFWTGGETQYF. This chain links TRBV7-9 with TRBJ2-5; tentative D call: TRBD2 (5 bases). Germline V gene lookup returns CDR1 SEHNR and CDR2 FQNEAQ (reference sequence). The CDR3 covers 14 residues. V lost 3 bases and J 8 bases, leaving 16 bases between the germline ends. Full variable domain (outside the CDR3, taken from reference TRBV7-9 and TRBJ2-5): DTGVSQNPRHKITKRGQNVTFRCDPISEHNRLYWYRQTLGQGPEFLTYFQNEAQLEKSRLLSDRFSAERPKGSFSTLEIQRTEQGDSAMYLCASSFWTGGETQYFGPGTRLLVL.